The 16 T cell receptor beta chains given below trace back to one sample, sequenced in a study of cytomegalovirus exposure and HLA in healthy donors (TCRdb year 2017). Libraries were built with the immunoSEQ multiplex PCR assay. For the multiplex PCR, a mixture combining 60 forward primers for TCR Vbeta segments and 13 reverse primers for TCR Jbeta segments was used. Imported from immuneACCESS, the table was reduced by TCRdb to in-frame sequences with V and J called. These copies leave out some clones; in studies compared against another copy, an unresolved V gene accounts for under half, and the cause of the remainder is not known. The sample table shows 76,000 or so clones, and around 72% are seen once. The top ten clones comprise approximately 16% of the sample. Material: PBMCs. Every receptor here comes from a woman aged 40 to 49 in good health and CMV-seropositive.

This clone has more than one count but fewer than ten. The chain's CDR3 is CASSQLDMLVYNSPLHF. Here the CDR3 DNA reads TGCGCCAGCAGCCAATTGGACATGCTCGTTTATAATTCACCCCTCCACTTT. J is TRBJ1-6 and V is TRBV4-1; a possible D gene is TRBD1 (5 bases). The CDR3 is 17 residues long. Germline loops: CDR1 MGHRA, CDR2 YSYEKL. V gave up 2 bases and J gave up 4 bases, with 15 bases separating them.

V is TRBV29-1 and J is TRBJ1-5, with a weak D call TRBD1 (6 bases). Germline V CDR1 and CDR2: SQVTM, ANQGSEA. The V gene lost 4 bases and the J gene lost 7 bases, with 14 bases spanning the gap. CDR3 size: 13 residues. CDR3 region: CSVAGRGDQPQHF. The CDR3 DNA sequence: TGCAGCGTTGCAGGCAGGGGAGACCAGCCCCAGCATTTT.

V is TRBV28 and J is TRBJ1-1; unclear D gene. Germline V lookup: CDR1 MDHEN, CDR2 SYDVKM. The CDR3 sequence is 13 residues long. Between the trimmed V and J ends, which lost 6 bases and 1 base, there was a span of 9 bases. The CDR3 nucleotides are TGTGCCAGCAGCCCTCCTCCGAACACTGAAGCTTTCTTT. Its protein is CASSPPPNTEAFF.

The genes are TRBV7-9 and TRBJ2-3, with a tentative D call TRBD2 (5 bases). The CDR3 totals 13 residues. The germline V gene encodes CDR1 SEHNR and CDR2 FQNEAQ (reference sequence). V was shortened by 5 bases and J by 6 bases, with 12 bases between the two germline ends. CDR3 sequence: CASSTRSGDTQYF. In DNA form, the CDR3 reads TGTGCCAGCAGCACCCGATCGGGGGATACGCAGTATTTT. The whole variable domain, remainder taken from reference TRBV7-9 and TRBJ2-3, is DTGVSQNPRHKITKRGQNVTFRCDPISEHNRLYWYRQTLGQGPEFLTYFQNEAQLEKSRLLSDRFSAERPKGSFSTLEIQRTEQGDSAMYLCASSTRSGDTQYFGPGTRLTVL.

The chain joins TRBV4-3 to TRBJ2-7; 8 bases match TRBD1. There are 13 residues in the CDR3. Looked up from germline, CDR1 is LGHNA and CDR2 is YSLEER. J lost 5 bases, V lost 4 bases, and 4 bases had no gene match. This CDR3 reads CASSLDRGDEQYF. The CDR3 DNA reads as TGCGCCAGCAGCCTAGACAGGGGAGACGAGCAGTACTTC.

The rearrangement links TRBV27 to TRBJ2-2; D may be TRBD1 (6 bases). Germline CDR1 is MNHEY and CDR2 is SMNVEV (reference sequence). This CDR3 is built from 17 residues. Trimming took off 7 bases at V and 2 bases at J, with 20 bases between the two ends. CDR3 in DNA: TGTGCCAGCACCAACAAAGGGGGTCGCTACAACACCGGGGAGCTGTTTTTT. As protein: CASTNKGGRYNTGELFF.

The sample holds one count of this clone. The J gene is TRBJ1-1, the V gene TRBV6-4; D unresolved. The CDR3 spans 12 residues. CDR1 and CDR2 (germline): MRHNA, SNTAGT. V was pared by 0 bases and J by 11 bases, with 10 bases between. CDR3 residues: CASSDSRKRAFF. Here the CDR3 DNA reads TGTGCCAGCAGTGACTCGAGAAAACGGGCTTTCTTT.

The chain links TRBV7-2 to TRBJ1-1; D is uncertain. The germline V and J ends were trimmed by 2 bases and 6 bases, with 7 bases remaining between them. CDR1 SGHTA and CDR2 FQGNSA come from the germline V gene. The CDR3 covers 12 residues. This CDR3 is CASSLPSSEAFF. The DNA for the CDR3 is TGTGCCAGCAGCTTACCGTCCTCTGAAGCTTTCTTT.

The chain carries TRBV9 and TRBJ2-3; TRBD2 matches at 9 bases. The CDR3 loop spans 16 amino acids. V dropped 4 bases and J dropped 2; count of bases not matched to a gene: 8. In germline, CDR1 is SGDLS, CDR2 YYNGEE. The CDR3 DNA reads as TGTGCCAGCAGCCCCCGGAGCGGGGGGACCACAGATACGCAGTATTTT. Its translation is CASSPRSGGTTDTQYF.

The V gene is TRBV9, the J gene TRBJ1-2; the match to TRBD1 covers 8 bases. CDR1 is SGDLS and CDR2 is YYNGEE in the germline V gene. The V and J ends lost 0 bases and 6 bases, in that order; junction bases with no gene match: 1. The CDR3 runs 13 residues. The CDR3 is CASSVGTGHGYTF. DNA of the CDR3: TGTGCCAGCAGCGTAGGGACAGGGCATGGCTACACCTTC.

The count of this clone is one. The rearrangement links TRBV5-1 to TRBJ2-3; 7 bases align to TRBD1. The CDR3 is 17 residues long. The ends lost 4 bases at V and 4 bases at J; junction bases unmatched: 15. From germline, CDR1 is SGHRS and CDR2 YFSETQ. The CDR3 nucleotides read TGCGCCAGCAGCCCATACCGGGACAGTGTGTCGTCAGATACGCAGTATTTT. It is translated as CASSPYRDSVSSDTQYF.

This clone has only a few counts. The chain has TRBV9 and TRBJ1-1; tentative D call: TRBD1 (5 bases). The germline V gene has CDR1 SGDLS and CDR2 YYNGEE. The CDR3 runs to 15 residues. Trimming removed 0 bases at V and 0 bases at J, with 9 bases between. CDR3 sequence: CASSVDGGMNTEAFF. The CDR3 DNA reads TGTGCCAGCAGCGTAGACGGGGGTATGAACACTGAAGCTTTCTTT.

This clone was counted only a few times. The chain carries TRBV10-3 and TRBJ2-5; 7 bases fit TRBD2. J was trimmed by 5 bases and V by 2 bases; bases with no gene match: 5. CDR3 length: 14 residues. Germline V gives CDR1 ENHRY, CDR2 SYGVKD. The CDR3 bases are TGTGCCATCAGTGAGAGGCAGGGAGGGGAGACCCAGTACTTC. Its translation is CAISERQGGETQYF.

The chain recombines TRBV4-1 with TRBJ2-1; possibly TRBD2 for D (7 bases). CDR3 length: 19 residues. V was trimmed by 1 base and J by 4 bases, leaving 23 bases between them. From germline, CDR1 is MGHRA and CDR2 YSYEKL. Written as DNA, the CDR3 is TGCGCCAGCAGCCAAGGGAGACTGACGCTAGAGGGGGGGTACAATGAGCAGTTCTTC. Its translation is CASSQGRLTLEGGYNEQFF.

This clone was found once. The chain has TRBV19 and TRBJ1-5, with no clear D. Germline values: CDR1 LNHDA, CDR2 SQIVND (reference sequence). V lost 6 bases and J 0 bases, leaving 12 bases between the germline ends. The CDR3 covers 15 residues. Written as DNA, the CDR3 is TGTGCCAGTAGCTTGGACGGGAATAGCAATCAGCCCCAGCATTTT. This gives the protein CASSLDGNSNQPQHF.

The chain links TRBV27 to TRBJ2-7; TRBD1 matches at 8 bases. Germline CDR1 is MNHEY and CDR2 is SMNVEV (reference sequence). The V gene end was trimmed by 4 bases and the J gene end by 2 bases; junction bases not matched to a gene: 7. The CDR3 consists of 15 residues. The CDR3 here is CASSSTGTGTYEQYF. CDR3 bases: TGTGCCAGCAGTTCTACTGGGACAGGTACCTACGAGCAGTACTTC.